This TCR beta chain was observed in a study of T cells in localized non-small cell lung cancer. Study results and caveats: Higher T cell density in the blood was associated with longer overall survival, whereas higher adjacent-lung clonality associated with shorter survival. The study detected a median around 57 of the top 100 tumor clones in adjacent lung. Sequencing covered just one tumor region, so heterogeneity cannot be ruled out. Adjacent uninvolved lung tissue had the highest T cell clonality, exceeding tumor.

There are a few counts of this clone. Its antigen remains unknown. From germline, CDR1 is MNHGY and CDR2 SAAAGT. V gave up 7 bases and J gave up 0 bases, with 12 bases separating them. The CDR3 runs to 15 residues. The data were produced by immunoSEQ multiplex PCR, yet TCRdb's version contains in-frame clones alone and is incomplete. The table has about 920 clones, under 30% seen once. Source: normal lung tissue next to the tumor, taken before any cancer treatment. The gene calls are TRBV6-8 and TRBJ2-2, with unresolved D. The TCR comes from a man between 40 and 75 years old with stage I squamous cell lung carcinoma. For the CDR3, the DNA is TGTGCCAGCACCTACTTACGTACGAACACCGGGGAGCTGTTTTTT. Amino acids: CASTYLRTNTGELFF.